One and the same sample provided the 20 T cell receptor beta chains below, sequenced in a study of blood T cell repertoires in COVID-19. Repertoires were generated with immunoSEQ multiplex PCR, while TCRdb's copy carries only in-frame clones and drops some. The sample holds some 330,000 clones; roughly 91% are singletons and the top ten take less than 2%. The sequenced sample was peripheral blood. These receptors came from a woman under 40 with COVID-19, enrolled during active disease.

The genes are TRBV3-1 (or the pseudogene TRBV3-2) and TRBJ2-5; TRBD2 aligns across 9 bases. V was clipped by 2 bases and J by 4 bases; unmatched bases: 8. The CDR3 is made up of 16 amino acids. The germline CDR1 and CDR2 sequences are LGHDT and YNNKEL (reference sequence). CDR3 in amino acids: CASSQLGGGAGETQYF. CDR3 bases: TGTGCCAGCAGCCAATTGGGCGGGGGGGCAGGAGAGACCCAGTACTTC.

The rearrangement uses TRBV15 and TRBJ1-3; TRBD1 is a possible D gene (5 bases). In germline, CDR1 is LNHNV, CDR2 YYDKDF (reference sequence). The CDR3 loop spans 15 amino acids. V lost 5 bases to trimming and J lost 0 bases, with 11 bases between them. CDR3 coding DNA: TGTGCCACCAGCCTCAGGGTGGGCTCTGGAAACACCATATATTTT. Its protein is CATSLRVGSGNTIYF.

The CDR3 bases are TGTGCCAGCAGTCGGCTAGCGGGGCGGGATACGCAGTATTTT. It translates to CASSRLAGRDTQYF. V usage is TRBV6-4 and J usage is TRBJ2-3, with 9 bases lining up with TRBD2. In germline, CDR1 is MRHNA, CDR2 SNTAGT. This CDR3 is built from 14 residues. Trimming removed 5 bases from V and 6 bases from J; junction bases left unmatched: 6.

This clone was seen just once. This chain uses TRBV19 with TRBJ1-5, with D possibly being TRBD1 (6 bases). The germline V gene encodes CDR1 LNHDA and CDR2 SQIVND (reference sequence). Trimming shortened V by 3 bases and J by 4 bases, and 10 bases separated the two germline ends. CDR3 length: 14 amino acids. Written as DNA, the CDR3 is TGTGCCAGTAGTATTCAGGGGATTAATCAGCCCCAGCATTTT. Its protein product is CASSIQGINQPQHF. The full variable domain, in which reference TRBV19 and TRBJ1-5 provide the parts outside the CDR3, is DGGITQSPKYLFRKEGQNVTLSCEQNLNHDAMYWYRQDPGQGLRLIYYSQIVNDFQKGDIAEGYSVSREKKESFPLTVTSAQKNPTAFYLCASSIQGINQPQHFGDGTRLSIL.

The rearrangement uses TRBV29-1 and TRBJ1-1; maybe TRBD1 (5 bases). The V end lost 3 bases, the J end lost 4 bases, and 9 bases lay between the germline ends. The V gene's germline CDR1 is SQVTM and CDR2 ANQGSEA. The CDR3 loop spans 12 amino acids. CDR3 loop: CSVDAGSTEAFF. The CDR3 nucleotides are TGCAGCGTTGATGCAGGGTCCACTGAAGCTTTCTTT.

This clone appeared many times. The chain has TRBV6-4 and TRBJ2-2; D is undetermined. Between the trimmed V and J ends, which lost 3 bases and 3 bases, there was a span of 5 bases. The CDR3 loop spans 13 amino acids. Germline-derived CDR1 and CDR2 are MRHNA and SNTAGT. The CDR3 sequence: CASSESYTGELFF. CDR3 nucleotides: TGTGCCAGCAGTGAATCGTACACCGGGGAGCTGTTTTTT.

V gene TRBV5-1 combines with J gene TRBJ2-3; 11 positions agree with TRBD2. The ends lost 4 bases at V and 6 bases at J; junction bases unmatched: 10. Germline V gene lookup returns CDR1 SGHRS and CDR2 YFSETQ. The CDR3 is 16 amino acids. CDR3: CASSHPTSGGSDTQYF. CDR3 sequence (DNA): TGCGCCAGCAGCCATCCCACTAGCGGGGGATCGGATACGCAGTATTTT.

The rearrangement joins TRBV12-3 or TRBV12-4 to TRBJ2-3; 7 bases are a match to TRBD2. The V and J ends lost 3 bases and 8 bases, in that order; junction bases with no gene match: 5. The CDR3 runs 13 residues. In nucleotides, the CDR3 is TGTGCCAGCAGTTTTGATGGGGGGGTTACGCAGTATTTT. This sequence encodes CASSFDGGVTQYF.

This clone was seen more than once but under ten times. V is TRBV6-4 and J is TRBJ1-3, with D hard to call. The length of the CDR3 is 13 residues. V gave up 6 bases and J gave up 9 bases, with 15 bases separating them. Germline CDR1 is MRHNA and CDR2 is SNTAGT. The chain's CDR3 is CASSAEEGGTIYF. For the CDR3, the DNA is TGTGCCAGCAGCGCGGAGGAGGGAGGCACCATATATTTT.

The rearrangement links TRBV30 to TRBJ1-4; TRBD1 is a possible D gene (5 bases). Trimming stripped 0 bases from V and 11 bases from J, with 13 bases between. The CDR3 runs to 13 residues. The germline V gene has CDR1 GTSNPN and CDR2 SVGIG (reference sequence). CDR3 sequence reads: CAWSVRGGGKLFF. For the CDR3, the DNA is TGTGCCTGGAGTGTCCGGGGTGGGGGGAAACTGTTTTTT. Complete variable domain (other parts from reference TRBV30 and TRBJ1-4): SQTIHQWPATLVQPVGSPLSLECTVEGTSNPNLYWYRQAAGRGLQLLFYSVGIGQISSEVPQNLSASRPQDRQFILSSKKLLLSDSGFYLCAWSVRGGGKLFFGSGTQLSVL.

The count of this clone is one. The rearrangement uses TRBV5-8 and TRBJ2-7; TRBD1 agrees at 9 bases. Trimming took 3 bases from V and 2 from J; bases not matched to a gene: 9. Looked up from germline, CDR1 is SGHTS and CDR2 is YDEGEE. This CDR3 region has 16 residues. CDR3 residues: CASSSQHRGPPYEQYF. The CDR3 coding sequence is TGTGCCAGCAGCTCCCAACACAGGGGGCCTCCCTACGAGCAGTACTTC.

This clone has a single count. The gene calls are TRBV4-2 and TRBJ1-1; 10 bases align to TRBD1. Germline CDR1 and CDR2: LGHNA and YNFKEQ. Trimming at V came to 2 bases and at J to 1 base, leaving 10 bases not matched to a gene. The CDR3 is 18 amino acids. The chain's CDR3 is CASSQIFGDRGPNTEAFF. CDR3 coding DNA: TGTGCCAGCAGCCAAATTTTTGGCGACAGGGGGCCGAACACTGAAGCTTTCTTT.

This clone turned up a few times. The chain recombines TRBV10-3 with TRBJ2-7, with a possible D match to TRBD1 (5 bases). This CDR3 is 16 amino acids long. Trimming shortened V by 2 bases and J by 6 bases, and 20 bases separated the two germline ends. Germline V gene data show CDR1 as ENHRY and CDR2 as SYGVKD. The CDR3 region is CAISETRAEAMGEQYV. The CDR3 region has the DNA TGTGCCATCAGTGAGACCAGGGCTGAGGCCATGGGCGAGCAGTACGTC.

This chain links TRBV4-1 with TRBJ1-2; D unclear. Trimming cost V 1 base and J 8 bases, with 14 bases left between them. The CDR3 runs 14 residues. CDR1 is MGHRA, CDR2 YSYEKL, per germline. CDR3 DNA: TGCGCCAGCAGCCAAGTCACTGTCCCCCAAGGCTACACCTTC. Amino acid sequence: CASSQVTVPQGYTF.

This chain joins TRBV2 and TRBJ2-7; tentative D call: TRBD2 (6 bases). Germline assignment: CDR1 SNHLY and CDR2 FYNNEI. Trimming pared 1 base from V and 5 bases from J, leaving 9 bases between. The length of the CDR3 is 13 residues. The CDR3 sequence is CASSEGWEDEQYV. The CDR3 nucleotides are TGTGCCAGCAGTGAAGGATGGGAGGACGAGCAGTACGTC.

This clone appeared once. The chain employs TRBV30 and TRBJ2-7, with TRBD2 matching over 7 bases. The trim removed 1 base at V and 6 bases at J, leaving 6 bases unmatched. From germline, CDR1 is GTSNPN and CDR2 SVGIG (reference sequence). The length of the CDR3 is 13 residues. CDR3 DNA: TGTGCCTGGAGTGCCCCGGGGGGTTCCGAGCAGTACTTC. Protein: CAWSAPGGSEQYF.

The chain recombines TRBV13 with TRBJ1-1, with TRBD1 matching 9 bases. With 3 bases clipped from V and 3 bases from J, the junction kept 2 bases outside the gene matches. Germline CDR1 reads PRHDT; CDR2 reads FYEKMQ (reference sequence). The length of the CDR3 is 14 residues. The CDR3 nucleotides are TGTGCCAGCAGCTTGGACAGGGGATACACTGAAGCTTTCTTT. It encodes CASSLDRGYTEAFF.

The rearrangement links TRBV4-1 to TRBJ2-2, with a tentative D call TRBD2 (6 bases). In germline, CDR1 is MGHRA, CDR2 YSYEKL. The CDR3 has 17 amino acids. The V end was cut by 4 bases, the J end by 0 bases, with 15 bases between. For the CDR3, the DNA is TGCGCCAGCAGCCGGAGCTTCGGGGGTTCGAACACCGGGGAGCTGTTTTTT. This gives the protein CASSRSFGGSNTGELFF.

The chain joins TRBV7-2 to TRBJ1-6; a possible D gene is TRBD1 (5 bases). Germline assignment: CDR1 SGHTA and CDR2 FQGNSA. The CDR3 has 12 residues. With 5 bases removed from V and 10 bases from J, the gap between germline ends came to 9 bases. CDR3 in DNA: TGTGCCAGCAGCCCTGGGGGGTCACCCCTCCACTTT. As protein: CASSPGGSPLHF. Based on the CDR3 plus reference TRBV7-2 and TRBJ1-6, the full variable domain is GAGVSQSPSNKVTEKGKDVELRCDPISGHTALYWYRQSLGQGLEFLIYFQGNSAPDKSGLPSDRFSAERTGGSVSTLTIQRTQQEDSAVYLCASSPGGSPLHFGNGTRLTVT.

The chain carries TRBV29-1 and TRBJ2-1, with D perhaps matching TRBD1 (6 bases). Trimming removed 5 bases at V and 8 bases at J, with 16 bases between. Germline V gene sequence: CDR1 SQVTM, CDR2 ANQGSEA. The CDR3 is 13 amino acids. In nucleotides, the CDR3 is TGCAGCGTTTCTCAGGGGAAGGCGGATGAGCAGTTCTTC. Translation: CSVSQGKADEQFF.